This T cell receptor (beta chain) was found in a study of shared clonotypes between healthy human individuals. Overall study context: Two women and a few men aged 18 to 49 served as donors. CD8 memory received one plate per donor, CD8 naive two, CD4 memory three and CD4 naive three. Overall study findings and caveats: In the sorted subsets, rarefaction showed sequencing was incomplete despite large depth.

Comments on this clone: What it binds is not known.

Generated by immunoSEQ multiplex PCR, the TCRdb table keeps only in-frame clones and is missing some. This table has 1.4 million or so clones, approximately 98.5% appearing once. Those who donated, Caucasian adults without exception, all lived in Nashville, Tennessee. Sequences were obtained from naive CD4+ T cells sorted from blood. Noted subset: CD45RA+ positively selected. The receptor comes from a young man in good health.

CDR3 sequence: CASSKEPPKVDIFNQPQHF. Here the CDR3 DNA reads TGTGCCAGCAGCAAAGAGCCCCCAAAAGTAGATATCTTTAATCAGCCCCAGCATTTT. The rearrangement joins TRBV21-1 to TRBJ1-5. TRBV21-1 is a pseudogene locus. The CDR3 spans 19 residues.